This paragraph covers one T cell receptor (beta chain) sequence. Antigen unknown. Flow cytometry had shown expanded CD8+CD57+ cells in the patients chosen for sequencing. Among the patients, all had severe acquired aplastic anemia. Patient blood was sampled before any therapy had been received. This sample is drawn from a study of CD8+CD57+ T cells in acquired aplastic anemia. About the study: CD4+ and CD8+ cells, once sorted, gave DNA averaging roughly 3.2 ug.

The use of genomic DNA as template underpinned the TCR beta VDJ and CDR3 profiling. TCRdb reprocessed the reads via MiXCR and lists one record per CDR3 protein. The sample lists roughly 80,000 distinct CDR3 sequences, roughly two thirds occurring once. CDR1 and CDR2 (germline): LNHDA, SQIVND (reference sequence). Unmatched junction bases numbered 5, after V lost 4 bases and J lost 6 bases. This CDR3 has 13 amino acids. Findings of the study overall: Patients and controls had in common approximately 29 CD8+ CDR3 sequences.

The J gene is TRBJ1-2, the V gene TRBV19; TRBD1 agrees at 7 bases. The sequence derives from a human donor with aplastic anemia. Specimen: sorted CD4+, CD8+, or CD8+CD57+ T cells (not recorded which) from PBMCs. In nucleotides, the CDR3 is TGTGCCAGTAGTAAGGACAGGTATGATGGCTACACCTTC. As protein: CASSKDRYDGYTF.